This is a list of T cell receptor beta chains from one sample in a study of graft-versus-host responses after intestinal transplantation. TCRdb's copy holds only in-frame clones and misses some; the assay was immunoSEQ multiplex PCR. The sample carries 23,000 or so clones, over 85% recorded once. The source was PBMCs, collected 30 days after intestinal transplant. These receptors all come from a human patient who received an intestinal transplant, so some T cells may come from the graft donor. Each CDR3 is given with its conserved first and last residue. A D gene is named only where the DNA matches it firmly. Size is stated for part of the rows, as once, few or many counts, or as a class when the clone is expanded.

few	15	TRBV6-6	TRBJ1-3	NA	CASTRDPFSGNTIYF	TGTGCCAGCACGCGGGACCCTTTTTCTGGAAACACCATATATTTT
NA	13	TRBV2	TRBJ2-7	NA	CASSELKTYEQYF	TGTGCCAGCAGTGAGCTAAAAACCTACGAGCAGTACTTC
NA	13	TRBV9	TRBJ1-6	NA	CASSVRIRSPLHF	TGTGCCAGCAGCGTAAGGATTCGGTCACCCCTCCACTTT
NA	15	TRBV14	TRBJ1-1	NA	CASSQAPPPNTEAFF	TGTGCCAGCAGCCAAGCACCGCCACCGAACACTGAAGCTTTCTTT
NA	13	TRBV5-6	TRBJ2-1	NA	CASSLWPSDEQFF	TGTGCCAGCAGCTTGTGGCCGAGCGATGAGCAGTTCTTC
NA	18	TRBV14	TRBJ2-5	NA	CASSQGGPGRRLQETQYF	TGTGCCAGCAGCCAAGGGGGACCGGGACGACGGCTCCAAGAGACCCAGTACTTC
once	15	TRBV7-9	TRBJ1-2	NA	CASSWDTPFNYGYTF	TGTGCCAGCAGCTGGGACACTCCCTTTAACTATGGCTACACCTTC
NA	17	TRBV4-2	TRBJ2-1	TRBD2	CASSHEGLAGGYNEQFF	TGTGCCAGCAGCCATGAAGGACTAGCGGGAGGGTACAATGAGCAGTTCTTC
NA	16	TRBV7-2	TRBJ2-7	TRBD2	CASSLVSSGASYEQYF	TGTGCCAGCAGCTTAGTGTCCAGCGGGGCGTCCTACGAGCAGTACTTC
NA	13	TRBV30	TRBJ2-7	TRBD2	CAWASGTSYEQYF	TGTGCCTGGGCTAGCGGTACCTCCTACGAGCAGTACTTC
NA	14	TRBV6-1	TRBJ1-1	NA	CASRYRDLNTEAFF	TGTGCCAGCAGATACAGGGACCTGAACACTGAAGCTTTCTTT
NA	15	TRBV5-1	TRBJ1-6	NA	CASSPDPKGNSPLHF	TGCGCCAGCAGCCCGGACCCGAAGGGAAATTCACCCCTCCACTTT
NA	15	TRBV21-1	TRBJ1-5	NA	CASSTKSGEGQPQHF	TGTGCCAGCAGCACAAAATCGGGGGAGGGTCAGCCCCAGCATTTT
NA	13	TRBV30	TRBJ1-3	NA	CAWSGGRGNTIYF	TGTGCCTGGAGTGGGGGCCGTGGAAACACCATATATTTT
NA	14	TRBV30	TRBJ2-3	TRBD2	CAWSDLAGSDTQYF	TGTGCCTGGAGTGACCTAGCGGGGTCAGATACGCAGTATTTT
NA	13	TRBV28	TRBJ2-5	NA	CASSFPAMGTQYF	TGTGCCAGCAGTTTTCCGGCGATGGGGACCCAGTACTTC
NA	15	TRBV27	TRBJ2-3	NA	CASSFMGRITDTQYF	TGTGCCAGCAGTTTCATGGGGCGAATCACAGATACGCAGTATTTT
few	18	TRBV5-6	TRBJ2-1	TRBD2	CASSLAQAAGGYYNEQFF	TGTGCCAGCAGCTTGGCGCAGGCAGCGGGGGGGTACTACAATGAGCAGTTCTTC
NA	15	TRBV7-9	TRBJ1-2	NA	CASSSAGFTSYGFTF	TGTGCCAGCAGCTCCGCAGGGTTCACGTCCTATGGCTTCACCTTC
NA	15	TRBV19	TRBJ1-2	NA	CASSPLNLRTYGYTF	TGTGCCAGCAGTCCCCTTAATCTGCGGACCTATGGCTACACCTTC
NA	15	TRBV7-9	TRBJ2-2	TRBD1	CASSRQGAPTGELFF	TGTGCCAGCAGCAGACAGGGGGCCCCTACCGGGGAGCTGTTTTTT
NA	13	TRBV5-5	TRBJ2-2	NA	CASSLVFTGELFF	TGTGCCAGCAGCTTGGTATTCACCGGGGAGCTGTTTTTT
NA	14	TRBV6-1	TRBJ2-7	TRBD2	CASTGLAGDNEQYF	TGTGCCAGCACGGGTCTAGCGGGGGACAACGAGCAGTACTTC
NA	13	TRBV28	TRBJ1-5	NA	CASRMRGYQPQHF	TGTGCCAGCAGGATGAGGGGCTATCAGCCCCAGCATTTT
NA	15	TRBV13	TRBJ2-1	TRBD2	CASSLGLAGDNEQFF	TGTGCCAGCAGCCTTGGACTAGCGGGGGACAATGAGCAGTTCTTC
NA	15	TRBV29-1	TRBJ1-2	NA	CSVEDWGEDDYGYTF	TGCAGCGTTGAAGATTGGGGTGAAGACGACTATGGCTACACCTTC
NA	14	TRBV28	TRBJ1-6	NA	CASSLYQGASPLHF	TGTGCCAGCAGTTTATACCAAGGGGCTTCACCCCTCCACTTT
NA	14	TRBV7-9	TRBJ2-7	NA	CASSLPGDPYEQYF	TGTGCCAGCAGCTTACCGGGGGACCCCTACGAGCAGTACTTC
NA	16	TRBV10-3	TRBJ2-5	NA	CAISESRDGLQETQYF	TGTGCCATCAGTGAGTCGAGAGACGGGCTACAAGAGACCCAGTACTTC
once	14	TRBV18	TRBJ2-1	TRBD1	CASSSSGQDNEQFF	TGTGCCAGCTCATCTTCAGGACAGGACAATGAGCAGTTCTTC
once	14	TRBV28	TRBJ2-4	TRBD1	CASSNGARGNIQYF	TGTGCCAGCAGTAATGGGGCCAGGGGGAACATTCAGTACTTC
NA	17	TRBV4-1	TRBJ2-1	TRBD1	CASSHTTGTGAGNEQFF	TGCGCCAGCAGCCATACAACCGGGACAGGGGCGGGCAATGAGCAGTTCTTC
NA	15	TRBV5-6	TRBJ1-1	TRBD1	CASSLSTGKNTEAFF	TGTGCCAGCAGCCTGTCGACAGGGAAGAACACTGAAGCTTTCTTT
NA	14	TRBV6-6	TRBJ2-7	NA	CASSRGDPWGEQYF	TGTGCCAGCAGCCGTGGGGACCCTTGGGGCGAGCAGTACTTC
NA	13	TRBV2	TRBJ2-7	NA	CASSEWTQGGQYF	TGTGCCAGCAGTGAATGGACGCAGGGGGGGCAGTACTTC
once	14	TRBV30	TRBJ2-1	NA	CAWSSGSSYNEQFF	TGTGCCTGGAGTAGTGGGAGCTCCTACAATGAGCAGTTCTTC
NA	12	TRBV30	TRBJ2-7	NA	CALGHGTYEQYF	TGTGCCTTGGGACATGGAACGTACGAGCAGTACTTC
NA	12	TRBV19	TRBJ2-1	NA	CASSKGRNEQFF	TGTGCCAGTAGTAAGGGAAGGAATGAGCAGTTCTTC
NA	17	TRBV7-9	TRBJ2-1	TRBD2	CASSSIGLAGDGDEQFF	TGTGCCAGCAGCTCCATAGGCCTAGCGGGAGACGGAGATGAGCAGTTCTTC
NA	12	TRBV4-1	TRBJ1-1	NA	CASSQAHTEAFF	TGCGCCAGCAGCCAAGCTCACACTGAAGCTTTCTTT